This TCR beta chain was observed in a study of CD8 T cells in ankylosing spondylitis (dated by TCRdb to 2016 to 2017). General notes on the study: To find TCR variants linked to disease, the study profiled T cell receptor beta repertoires in ankylosing spondylitis patients and healthy donors. The full study cohort comprised 25 ankylosing spondylitis patients and 110 or so healthy donors. Peripheral blood was sampled, and synovial fluid was also collected from ankylosing spondylitis patients. Beyond this particular receptor, the publication reports: The disease-linked clones had a CD8+ phenotype and were found at relatively low frequencies in peripheral blood. According to the report, matched synovial fluid samples from ankylosing spondylitis patients were significantly enriched for the disease-linked clones. Some motif variants were previously reported in synovial fluid and blood of reactive arthritis patients, suggesting common disease-initiation mechanisms. A TCR beta motif of about eight highly homologous amino acid variants appeared characteristic of blood from ankylosing spondylitis patients.

Sequencing instrument: Illumina HiSeq 2500. TCR beta libraries were prepared by quantitative 5'-RACE with molecular barcodes. Concerning the study's data processing: To identify disease-linked TCR variants, a new computational method was used, one built on a probabilistic model of VDJ rearrangement. The raw public reads went through TCRdb reprocessing: fastp at Q25, MiXCR clone calling, in-frame beta chains kept. Each record represents a unique CDR3 protein, reported with the most common genes and DNA among its rows. The V and J calls come from TCRdb's annotation, not from the publication. This sample holds approximately 290,000 distinct CDR3 sequences; around 20% were observed only once. The leading ten clones occupy roughly 3.6% of the sample. Measured from the cysteine to the phenylalanine, the CDR3 is 15 residues long. Only CDR3 DNA is held: 45 bases, read in frame from base 1. Taken from the germline V gene, the CDR1 and CDR2 loops are SGHAT and FQNNGV. Relative to germline, V is missing 7 bases and J is missing 5 bases, with 9 bases of the junction outside any gene match.

This clonotype was seen only a few times. This receptor's antigen is unknown. Base qualities were left out, and no much larger clone turns up one base away. The sequenced sample consisted of blood, either unsorted or a sorted T cell fraction (not recorded which). The chain links TRBV11-2 with TRBJ2-5; TRBD2 lines up with 11 middle nucleotides. This TCR derives from a female donor with ankylosing spondylitis or in good health (not recorded which). The CDR3 has the sequence CASTVAGGTWETQYF. The nucleotide sequence is given as TGTGCCAGCACCGTAGCGGGAGGGACATGGGAGACCCAGTACTTC.